A single sample gave rise to the 22 T cell receptor beta chains below, sequenced in a study of beta chain features in type 1 diabetes. The whole isolated RNA underwent reverse transcription, so sequencing captured expressed TCRB transcripts. Some clones are missing from TCRdb's copy, which holds only in-frame ones; the method was immunoSEQ multiplex PCR. The profile shows some 230,000 clones, more than 9% of them singletons. Material for sequencing was naive CD4+ T cells from blood. These receptors originate from a woman between 18 and 29 years old in good health.

This chain links TRBV18 with TRBJ2-2; 13 nucleotides align to TRBD2. The V segment lost 6 bases and the J segment 3 bases; nucleotides outside the gene matches: 1. This CDR3 has 15 residues. Germline-derived CDR1 and CDR2 are KGHSH and LQKENI. The DNA of the CDR3 is TGTGCCAGCTCCGGACTAGCGGGAGACACCGGGGAGCTGTTTTTT. The encoded protein is CASSGLAGDTGELFF. The variable domain in full, completed from reference TRBV18 and TRBJ2-2, reads NAGVMQNPRHLVRRRGQEARLRCSPMKGHSHVYWYRQLPEEGLKFMVYLQKENIIDESGMPKERFSAEFPKEGPSILRIQQVVRGDSAAYFCASSGLAGDTGELFFGEGSRLTVL.

The J gene is TRBJ2-7, the V gene TRBV9, with 8 bases lining up with TRBD1. This CDR3 is built from 16 residues. Germline CDR1 SGDLS, CDR2 YYNGEE. With 0 bases clipped from V and 7 bases from J, the junction kept 12 bases outside the gene matches. The chain's CDR3 is CASSVGGTGPLEEQYF. The CDR3 DNA reads TGTGCCAGCAGCGTAGGCGGGACAGGTCCCCTGGAGGAGCAGTACTTC.

In this sample, this clone turned up a few times. The CDR3 DNA reads TGTGCCAGCAGTGTCGGAGACAGTTATAATTCACCCCTCCACTTT. Translating gives CASSVGDSYNSPLHF. The V gene is TRBV2, the J gene TRBJ1-6; possibly TRBD1 for D (5 bases). Trimming shortened V by 4 bases and J by 4 bases, and 11 bases separated the two germline ends. The CDR3 has 15 amino acids. Germline loops: CDR1 SNHLY, CDR2 FYNNEI.

In its sample, this clone was seen a few times. The chain couples TRBV7-9 to TRBJ2-1; 7 positions match TRBD2. This CDR3 is 14 amino acids long. CDR1 SEHNR and CDR2 FQNEAQ come from the germline V gene (reference sequence). The trim removed 3 bases at V and 4 bases at J, leaving 3 bases unmatched. The CDR3 here is CASSLLADYNEQFF. The CDR3 bases are TGTGCCAGCAGCTTGCTAGCGGATTACAATGAGCAGTTCTTC.

This clone was counted only a few times. The genes are TRBV19 and TRBJ2-3; D is uncertain. This CDR3 has 12 amino acids. V lost 4 bases to trimming and J lost 5 bases, with 7 bases between them. Per the germline V gene, CDR1 is LNHDA and CDR2 is SQIVND (reference sequence). CDR3 sequence (DNA): TGTGCCAGTAGTACACTACAAGATACGCAGTATTTT. It translates to CASSTLQDTQYF.

V and J are TRBV30 and TRBJ1-4; 9 positions match TRBD1. Losses at the gene ends were 0 bases for V and 0 bases for J; bases not matched to a gene: 11. From germline, CDR1 is GTSNPN and CDR2 SVGIG (reference sequence). The CDR3 extends over 19 amino acids. The CDR3 nucleotides are TGTGCCTGGAGTGTAACGGGACAGGGCTTTGGGGCAACTAATGAAAAACTGTTTTTT. Translation: CAWSVTGQGFGATNEKLFF.

This clone was found a few times. This sequence joins TRBV30 and TRBJ2-2; 9 bases are a match to TRBD2. Germline V gene data show CDR1 as GTSNPN and CDR2 as SVGIG (reference sequence). The CDR3 has 14 residues. The trim removed 7 bases at V and 3 bases at J, leaving 6 bases unmatched. The DNA of the CDR3 is TGTGCCTCACGGACTAGCGCCCACACCGGGGAGCTGTTTTTT. This gives the protein CASRTSAHTGELFF.

This clone was observed a few times. J is TRBJ2-3 and V is TRBV15, with 8 bases fitting TRBD2. CDR3 length: 15 amino acids. J gave up 5 bases and V 3 bases, and 7 bases lay outside the gene matches. Germline values: CDR1 LNHNV, CDR2 YYDKDF (reference sequence). The chain's CDR3 is CATSRGSGGRDTQYF. The CDR3 DNA is TGTGCCACCAGCAGGGGCTCGGGAGGGCGAGATACGCAGTATTTT.

V and J are TRBV18 and TRBJ1-5; a weak D match, TRBD1 (6 bases). In germline, CDR1 is KGHSH, CDR2 LQKENI. Trimming took off 0 bases at V and 3 bases at J, with 15 bases between the two ends. The CDR3 contains 17 residues. The CDR3 is CASSPPGAGSSNQPQHF. CDR3 in DNA: TGTGCCAGCTCACCACCGGGGGCAGGGTCATCCAATCAGCCCCAGCATTTT.

This clone was found a few times. The chain uses TRBV30 and TRBJ1-2; 7 bases fit TRBD1. Germline CDR1 GTSNPN, CDR2 SVGIG (reference sequence). The ends lost 5 bases at V and 8 bases at J; junction bases unmatched: 14. The length of the CDR3 is 14 residues. CDR3 nucleotide sequence: TGTGCCTGGGGGCCAGGGGGTAATTTCAACGGCTACACCTTC. Residues: CAWGPGGNFNGYTF.

This clone has more than one count but fewer than ten. Written as DNA, the CDR3 is TGTGCCTGGAAGATGAACGGGGTTGAGAACACTGAAGCTTTCTTT. Translated, it gives CAWKMNGVENTEAFF. This chain joins TRBV30 and TRBJ1-1; D uncertain. Per germline, CDR1 GTSNPN and CDR2 SVGIG (reference sequence). With 4 bases removed from V and 1 base from J, the gap between germline ends came to 16 bases. The CDR3 loop spans 15 amino acids. The complete variable domain, with remaining parts taken from reference TRBV30 and TRBJ1-1, reads SQTIHQWPATLVQPVGSPLSLECTVEGTSNPNLYWYRQAAGRGLQLLFYSVGIGQISSEVPQNLSASRPQDRQFILSSKKLLLSDSGFYLCAWKMNGVENTEAFFGQGTRLTVV.

V gene TRBV9 combines with J gene TRBJ2-1; TRBD2 matches at 13 bases. CDR1 is SGDLS, CDR2 YYNGEE, per germline. The CDR3 loop spans 16 amino acids. V dropped 4 bases and J dropped 6; count of bases not matched to a gene: 7. The CDR3 is CASSTLGLAGLNEQFF. The CDR3 bases are TGTGCCAGCAGCACTCTGGGACTAGCGGGACTCAATGAGCAGTTCTTC.

V gene TRBV4-2 combines with J gene TRBJ2-1; TRBD2 matches 12 bases. The J segment lost 6 bases and the V segment lost 0 bases, leaving 12 bases of the junction unmatched. Germline-derived CDR1 and CDR2 are LGHNA and YNFKEQ. The CDR3 extends over 19 amino acids. CDR3 sequence (DNA): TGTGCCAGCAGCCAAGAAAGACTAGCGGGAGCTCTACCTATCAATGAGCAGTTCTTC. Its translation is CASSQERLAGALPINEQFF.

This clone turned up a few times. The CDR3 DNA reads TGTGCCAGCAGCTTATTCGGGTCGGGAGTGGGGGAGCAGTACTTC. This translates into CASSLFGSGVGEQYF. J is TRBJ2-7 and V is TRBV7-2; weak D call: TRBD2 (6 bases). Trimming left V 2 bases short and J 7 bases short, with 18 bases between. This CDR3 is 15 amino acids long. Germline assignment: CDR1 SGHTA and CDR2 FQGNSA.

The chain combines TRBV7-6 with TRBJ2-3; weak D call: TRBD2 (5 bases). With 1 base removed from V and 7 bases from J, the gap between germline ends came to 18 bases. The CDR3 is 16 residues long. CDR1 and CDR2 from the germline V gene are SGHVS and FNYEAQ. The CDR3 sequence: CASSLGAGAPENTQYF. The CDR3 coding sequence is TGTGCCAGCAGCTTAGGGGCGGGTGCACCAGAGAATACGCAGTATTTT.

This clone was counted a few times. The chain recombines TRBV30 with TRBJ1-2, with D unresolved. Trimming removed 4 bases at V and 2 bases at J, with 11 bases between. This CDR3 has 13 amino acids. CDR1 GTSNPN and CDR2 SVGIG come from the germline V gene (reference sequence). The CDR3 sequence is CAWNMRGNYGYTF. The CDR3, as DNA: TGTGCCTGGAACATGCGGGGAAACTATGGCTACACCTTC.

The rearrangement uses TRBV13 and TRBJ2-3, with D unclear. V lost 4 bases and J 6 bases, leaving 17 bases between the germline ends. The length of the CDR3 is 15 residues. The V gene's germline CDR1 is PRHDT and CDR2 FYEKMQ (reference sequence). The CDR3 region has the DNA TGTGCCAGCAGCTACGACTCGTGGCCCCTGGATACGCAGTATTTT. Translation gives CASSYDSWPLDTQYF.

This clone occurred a few times. The rearrangement uses TRBV6-6 and TRBJ2-7, with 7 bases aligning to TRBD2. The CDR3 loop spans 14 amino acids. Germline V lookup: CDR1 MNHNY, CDR2 SVGAGI (reference sequence). V lost 6 bases, J lost 0 bases, and 5 bases stayed unmatched. CDR3 region: CASRQAGPSYEQYF. CDR3 in DNA: TGTGCCAGCAGACAAGCGGGGCCCTCCTACGAGCAGTACTTC.

This clone was found a few times. The V and J genes are TRBV9 and TRBJ2-1; possibly TRBD1 for D (5 bases). Looked up from germline, CDR1 is SGDLS and CDR2 is YYNGEE. The CDR3 is made up of 15 amino acids. Trimming cost V 4 bases and J 5 bases, with 16 bases left between them. CDR3 coding DNA: TGTGCCAGCAGCCCCCCAGGGCCAGTAAACAATGAGCAGTTCTTC. Its translation is CASSPPGPVNNEQFF. Supplemented by reference TRBV9 and TRBJ2-1, the full variable domain reads DSGVTQTPKHLITATGQRVTLRCSPRSGDLSVYWYQQSLDQGLQFLIQYYNGEERAKGNILERFSAQQFPDLHSELNLSSLELGDSALYFCASSPPGPVNNEQFFGPGTRLTVL.

This chain joins TRBV16 and TRBJ1-1; maybe TRBD1 (5 bases). The CDR3 is made up of 14 amino acids. Germline V gene sequence: CDR1 KGHSY, CDR2 FQNENV. V gave up 0 bases and J gave up 1 base, with 6 bases separating them. In nucleotides, the CDR3 is TGTGCCAGCAGCCAATCTAGGGGGAACACTGAAGCTTTCTTT. Encoded protein: CASSQSRGNTEAFF.

The chain uses TRBV19 and TRBJ1-3; a weak D match, TRBD1 (5 bases). This CDR3 has 14 residues. Germline V gene sequence: CDR1 LNHDA, CDR2 SQIVND (reference sequence). V lost 4 bases, J lost 2 bases, and 9 bases lay in between. Here the CDR3 reads CASSKDITGNTIYF. The CDR3 DNA reads as TGTGCCAGTAGTAAGGACATTACTGGAAACACCATATATTTT.

This clone was found a few times. V is TRBV5-1 and J is TRBJ1-2; perhaps TRBD1 as D (5 bases). The germline V gene has CDR1 SGHRS and CDR2 YFSETQ. CDR3 length: 14 amino acids. Trimming took 4 bases from V and 5 from J, leaving 15 bases between them. The CDR3, as DNA: TGCGCCAGCAGCATCCTAGGGGCGGGGTATGGCTACACCTTC. It codes for CASSILGAGYGYTF.